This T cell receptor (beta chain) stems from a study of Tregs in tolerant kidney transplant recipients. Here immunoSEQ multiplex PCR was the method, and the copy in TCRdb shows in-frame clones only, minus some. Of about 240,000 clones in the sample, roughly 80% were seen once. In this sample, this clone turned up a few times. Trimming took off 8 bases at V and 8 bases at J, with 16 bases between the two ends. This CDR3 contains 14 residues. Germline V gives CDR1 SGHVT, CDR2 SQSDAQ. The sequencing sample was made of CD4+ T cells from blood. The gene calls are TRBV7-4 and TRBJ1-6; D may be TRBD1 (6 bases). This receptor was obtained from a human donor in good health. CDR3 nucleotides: TGTGCCAGCCCCGGCGGGGGCAGCTATTCACCCCTCCACTTT. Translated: CASPGGGSYSPLHF.